The sequence of this T cell receptor beta chain was determined in a study of early T cells in non-severe SARS-CoV-2 infection. General study points: In VDJdb matching, anti-spike CD8 responses were favored while private and CD4 specificities went missing.

Molecules of cDNA were individually given unique molecular identifiers that were attached to them. TCRdb re-called the 5' RACE reads through MiXCR, storing one row per CDR3 protein. Of fewer than 110,000 distinct CDR3 sequences detected, over 8.5% appear once; the ten largest clones hold approximately 8.1%. Comment on this clonotype: Its antigen is not known.

With 1 base clipped from V and 5 bases from J, the junction kept 5 bases outside the gene matches. The CDR3 runs 15 residues. CDR1 MDHEN and CDR2 SYDVKM come from the germline V gene. The gene calls are TRBV28 and TRBJ1-5, with 7 bases identical to TRBD1. The material sequenced was whole blood. The TCR comes from an adult who was a healthcare worker with PCR-confirmed SARS-CoV-2 infection or an uninfected control (not recorded which). CDR3 nucleotide sequence: TGTGCCAGCAGTTTATTAACAGGGGAGGATCAGCCCCAGCATTTT. Protein: CASSLLTGEDQPQHF.